Here is one TCR beta chain with its context. The record originates from a study of blood T cell repertoires in COVID-19. Clones were sequenced by immunoSEQ multiplex PCR, and TCRdb holds only the in-frame ones, with some missing. The data hold about 350,000 clones, with around nine tenths observed a single time. Trimming removed 2 bases at V and 6 bases at J, with 10 bases between. Germline CDR1 is LGHDT and CDR2 is YNNKEL (reference sequence). The CDR3 has 13 amino acids. The receptor comes from a woman aged 18-35 years who had recovered from COVID-19. Sequencing was done on a sample of peripheral blood. This sequence joins TRBV3-1 (or the pseudogene TRBV3-2) and TRBJ1-1; D call uncertain. CDR3 DNA: TGTGCCAGCAGCCAAATTCCCCCCTCTGAAGCTTTCTTT. Its translation: CASSQIPPSEAFF.